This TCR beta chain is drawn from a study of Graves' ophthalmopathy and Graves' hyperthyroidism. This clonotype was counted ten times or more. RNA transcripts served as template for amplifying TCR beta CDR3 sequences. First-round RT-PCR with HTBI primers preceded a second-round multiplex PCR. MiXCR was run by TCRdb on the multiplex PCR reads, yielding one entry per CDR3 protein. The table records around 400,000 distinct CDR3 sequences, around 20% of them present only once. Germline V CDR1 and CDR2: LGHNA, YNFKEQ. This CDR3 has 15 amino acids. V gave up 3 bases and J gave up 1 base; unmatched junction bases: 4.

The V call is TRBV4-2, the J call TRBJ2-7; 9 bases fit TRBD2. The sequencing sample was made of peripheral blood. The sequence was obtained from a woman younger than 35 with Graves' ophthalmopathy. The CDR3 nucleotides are TGTGCCAGCAGCCAGAGGACTAGCGAGTCCTACGAGCAGTACTTC. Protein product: CASSQRTSESYEQYF.